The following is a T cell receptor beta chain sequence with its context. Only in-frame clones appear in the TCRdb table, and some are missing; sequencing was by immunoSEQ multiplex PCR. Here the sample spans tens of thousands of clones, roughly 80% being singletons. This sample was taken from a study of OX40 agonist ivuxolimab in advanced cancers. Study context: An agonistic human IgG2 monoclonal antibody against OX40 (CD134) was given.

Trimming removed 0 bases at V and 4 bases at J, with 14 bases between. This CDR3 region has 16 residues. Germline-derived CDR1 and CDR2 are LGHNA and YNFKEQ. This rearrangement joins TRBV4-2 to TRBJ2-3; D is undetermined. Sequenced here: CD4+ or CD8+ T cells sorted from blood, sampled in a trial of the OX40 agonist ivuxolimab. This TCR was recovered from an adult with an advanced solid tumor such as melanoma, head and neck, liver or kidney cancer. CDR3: CASSQDSSLKPDTQYF. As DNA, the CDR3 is TGTGCCAGCAGCCAAGATTCGAGTCTAAAACCAGATACGCAGTATTTT.